The entry below gives a single T cell receptor (beta chain) sequence along with its context. Each of the donors was a healthy bone marrow donor. These data are taken from a study of cytomegalovirus exposure and HLA in healthy donors. Amplification used 60 Vbeta primers and 13 Jbeta primers. The protocol was immunoSEQ multiplex PCR, while the TCRdb copy is restricted to in-frame clones and leaves out a portion. The profile covers 64,000 or so clones, with about 70% appearing a single time and 7.6% taken by the ten largest. CDR3 length equals 14 residues. With 5 bases clipped from V and 2 bases from J, the junction kept 6 bases outside the gene matches. Germline assignment: CDR1 SGHRS and CDR2 YFSETQ.

Sequencing was performed on PBMCs. This chain connects TRBV5-1 to TRBJ2-7, with TRBD1 matching 8 bases. The receptor was isolated from a man aged 40-50 years in good health and CMV-seropositive. The DNA for the CDR3 is TGCGCCAGCAGGACCGGACAGGGAGCCTACGAGCAGTACTTC. It yields the protein CASRTGQGAYEQYF. Combining the CDR3 with reference TRBV5-1 and TRBJ2-7 gives the whole variable domain KAGVTQTPRYLIKTRGQQVTLSCSPISGHRSVSWYQQTPGQGLQFLFEYFSETQRNKGNFPGRFSGRQFSNSRSEMNVSTLELGDSALYLCASRTGQGAYEQYFGPGTRLTVT.